This T cell receptor beta chain is from a study of blood T cell repertoires in COVID-19. Method: immunoSEQ multiplex PCR; TCRdb's copy keeps in-frame clones and lacks some. In the table there are 150,000 to 170,000 clones, about 90% of which are singletons. Sequenced: peripheral blood. The source is a man aged 45-65 years with acute or convalescent COVID-19.

CDR3 sequence reads: CASAGAYEQYF. The CDR3 DNA follows: TGTGCCAGCGCAGGGGCCTACGAGCAGTACTTC. The chain couples TRBV28 to TRBJ2-7; possibly TRBD1 for D (6 bases). The CDR3 has 11 residues. The ends were cut back, 8 bases at V and 2 bases at J, with 7 bases in the middle. Germline CDR1 reads MDHEN; CDR2 reads SYDVKM.